The 26 T cell receptor beta chains below were found in one sample sequenced in a study of blood T cells in healthy people across ages (dated by TCRdb to the mid-2010s). The library was generated by 5' RACE. The data were produced on an Illumina HiSeq 2500. A second PCR of roughly 7 to 11 cycles was performed with a sample-barcoded 5' primer and a J-beta primer mix. In TCRdb, the public reads were trimmed at Q25 with fastp and aligned with MiXCR, with productive beta chains retained. Rows are unified per CDR3 protein, each entry keeping the most common DNA and genes. For this sample the table gives roughly 830,000 distinct CDR3 sequences, of which around two thirds were detected only once. The top ten clones comprise around a quarter of the sample. Input material: blood. These receptors all stem from a man aged 30-40 years in good health.

This clonotype was detected only a few times. CDR3: CSASTAYPYQETQYF. The CDR3 bases are TGCAGTGCTAGCACAGCCTACCCGTACCAAGAGACCCAGTACTTC. The chain joins TRBV20-1 to TRBJ2-5; D ambiguous. V lost 3 bases and J lost 0, with 14 bases in between. The CDR3 consists of 15 residues. Germline V gene lookup returns CDR1 DFQATT and CDR2 SNEGSKA (reference sequence).

The chain combines TRBV12-3 or TRBV12-4 with TRBJ1-6; 10 bases map to TRBD1. Trimming took 3 bases from V and 10 from J; bases not matched to a gene: 3. The CDR3 totals 14 residues. The CDR3 is CASSFGQGDSPLHF. The CDR3 bases are TGTGCCAGCAGTTTTGGACAGGGGGACTCACCCCTCCACTTT.

V and J are TRBV25-1 and TRBJ2-1; tentative D call: TRBD2 (7 bases). The germline gives CDR1 MGHDK, CDR2 SYGVNS. V shed 5 bases and J shed 4 bases, with 12 bases lying between them. The CDR3 contains 14 residues. The CDR3 protein is CASSWGGPYNEQFF. CDR3 nucleotides: TGTGCCAGCAGTTGGGGGGGGCCATACAATGAGCAGTTCTTC.

V gene TRBV4-3 combines with J gene TRBJ2-1; D might be TRBD2 (7 bases). The germline CDR1 and CDR2 sequences are LGHNA and YSLEER. This CDR3 contains 12 residues. V was clipped by 9 bases and J by 9 bases, with 15 bases between them. CDR3 in amino acids: CASLGGGGEQFF. CDR3 nucleotide sequence: TGCGCCAGTCTGGGGGGCGGGGGTGAGCAGTTCTTC.

This chain joins TRBV29-1 and TRBJ2-3; possible D gene TRBD1, 6 bases. The V end was cut by 5 bases, the J end by 3 bases, with 12 bases between. The germline V gene encodes CDR1 SQVTM and CDR2 ANQGSEA. The CDR3 is made up of 13 amino acids. Written as DNA, the CDR3 is TGCAGCGTTAATACAGGGCTGACAGATACGCAGTATTTT. Amino acids: CSVNTGLTDTQYF.

This clonotype turned up a few times. The chain employs TRBV29-1 and TRBJ2-7; D is unresolved. CDR1 is SQVTM, CDR2 ANQGSEA, per germline. The length of the CDR3 is 14 residues. V lost 3 bases, J lost 0 bases, and 12 bases lay in between. CDR3 amino acids: CSVDRGLGSYEQYF. CDR3 in DNA: TGCAGCGTTGATCGTGGTCTGGGCTCCTACGAGCAGTACTTC.

V is TRBV6-6 and J is TRBJ1-5, with unresolved D. Looked up from germline, CDR1 is MNHNY and CDR2 is SVGAGI (reference sequence). CDR3 length: 15 amino acids. Trimming stripped 0 bases from V and 3 bases from J, with 9 bases between. The chain's CDR3 is CASSYSADINQPQHF. CDR3 nucleotide sequence: TGTGCCAGCAGTTACTCGGCGGATATCAATCAGCCCCAGCATTTT.

The chain links TRBV11-2 to TRBJ2-5; a weak D match, TRBD2 (5 bases). V was trimmed by 0 bases and J by 4 bases, leaving 15 bases between them. This CDR3 contains 16 residues. The germline gives CDR1 SGHAT, CDR2 FQNNGV. CDR3 sequence (DNA): TGTGCCAGCAGCTTAGACCCTGGACTGGCGCCAGAGACCCAGTACTTC. It yields the protein CASSLDPGLAPETQYF.

V gene TRBV9 combines with J gene TRBJ2-1; TRBD2 matches at 14 bases. The CDR3 totals 19 residues. The junction had 9 bases not matched to a gene; V was cut back by 4 bases and J by 0 bases. Germline assignment: CDR1 SGDLS and CDR2 YYNGEE. The CDR3 spells CASSPPGLAGAHSYNEQFF. CDR3 DNA sequence: TGTGCCAGCAGCCCCCCGGGACTAGCGGGGGCTCACTCCTACAATGAGCAGTTCTTC.

The sample holds a few counts of this clonotype. The chain links TRBV6-5 to TRBJ2-7; tentatively, D is TRBD1 or TRBD2 (5 bases each). V was clipped by 8 bases and J by 5 bases, with 10 bases between them. The CDR3 spans 11 residues. CDR1 is MNHEY, CDR2 SVGAGI, per germline. As DNA, the CDR3 is TGTGCCAGCGGTGGGGGACACGAGCAGTACTTC. This gives the protein CASGGGHEQYF.

For this clonotype: At one end the junction does not follow the germline gene, possibly because of a read error. This sequence joins TRBV20-1 and TRBJ2-5; 10 positions match TRBD2. Germline lookup yields CDR1 DFQATT and CDR2 SNEGSKA (reference sequence). This CDR3 region has 11 residues. The CDR3 coding sequence is TGTAGCGGGGGGCTAGGGGAGACCCAGTACTTC. Its translation: CSGGLGETQYF.

This clonotype was seen more than once but under ten times. The V call is TRBV20-1, the J call TRBJ2-7; D is unresolved. V dropped 0 bases and J dropped 3 bases, with 12 bases sitting between them. CDR3 length: 14 residues. Germline V CDR1 and CDR2: DFQATT, SNEGSKA (reference sequence). In DNA, the CDR3 is TGCAGTGCTAGAGATCCCCGCCGGTTCTACGAGCAGTACTTC. This gives the protein CSARDPRRFYEQYF.

The chain carries TRBV7-8 and TRBJ1-2, with D uncertain. Germline loops: CDR1 SGHVS, CDR2 FQNEAQ. V lost 1 base and J lost 4, with 13 bases in between. This CDR3 contains 15 residues. The CDR3 is CASSLGSAVSYGYTF. The CDR3 nucleotides are TGTGCCAGCAGCTTAGGTTCGGCAGTTTCCTATGGCTACACCTTC.

The V gene is TRBV21-1, the J gene TRBJ2-1; the table gives TRBD1 as D, unverified against the DNA. TRBV21-1 is a known pseudogene. CDR3 length: 16 residues. The CDR3 here is CASIARLAGEGNEQFF. Written as DNA, the CDR3 is TGTGCCAGCATCGCGCGGCTCGCGGGTGAGGGGAATGAGCAGTTCTTC.

In this sample, this clonotype turned up a few times. The CDR3 is CASSSDAPPSEQFF. The CDR3 nucleotides are TGTGCCAGCAGCTCGGACGCCCCCCCCAGTGAGCAGTTCTTC. The V gene is TRBV11-2, the J gene TRBJ2-1, with D unresolved. CDR3 length: 14 residues. Germline CDR1 and CDR2: SGHAT and FQNNGV. Trimming removed 4 bases from V and 9 bases from J, with 16 bases in between.

This clonotype was detected only a few times. V is TRBV4-3 and J is TRBJ2-4; TRBD2 matches at 7 bases. This CDR3 has 17 residues. Germline trimming cut 1 base from V and 0 bases from J; bases unmatched to any gene: 6. Germline-derived CDR1 and CDR2 are LGHNA and YSLEER. The CDR3 DNA sequence: TGCGCCAGCAGCCAAGGAGCGGGGCCTATAGCCAAAAACATTCAGTACTTC. Its protein product is CASSQGAGPIAKNIQYF.

Turning to this clonotype: A clone one base away is much larger, so this may be a read error. The chain recombines TRBV20-1 with TRBJ2-3, with D possibly matching TRBD1 (6 bases). Germline CDR1 and CDR2: DFQATT and SNEGSKA (reference sequence). The CDR3 loop spans 13 amino acids. CDR3 sequence: CSARPGKTGTQYF. CDR3 coding DNA: TGCAGTGCTAGGCCAGGGAAGACAGGTACGCAGTATTTT.

This chain joins TRBV5-1 and TRBJ2-7; D perhaps matches TRBD2 (6 bases). Germline CDR1 is SGHRS and CDR2 is YFSETQ. This CDR3 spans 17 amino acids. Trimming cost V 5 bases and J 2 bases, with 23 bases left between them. CDR3 amino acids: CASSYQGRVGGTYEQYF. The CDR3 DNA sequence: TGCGCCAGCAGTTACCAAGGTCGAGTGGGGGGAACCTACGAGCAGTACTTC. Full variable domain (rest looked up from reference TRBV5-1 and TRBJ2-7): KAGVTQTPRYLIKTRGQQVTLSCSPISGHRSVSWYQQTPGQGLQFLFEYFSETQRNKGNFPGRFSGRQFSNSRSEMNVSTLELGDSALYLCASSYQGRVGGTYEQYFGPGTRLTVT.

This clonotype was detected once. V and J are TRBV12-3 or TRBV12-4 and TRBJ1-2, with D unresolved. The V and J ends lost 6 bases and 6 bases respectively, with 14 bases between them. The CDR3 consists of 13 residues. The DNA of the CDR3 is TGTGCCAGCAGCCCTCCGTGGGCCCATGGCTACACCTTC. It encodes CASSPPWAHGYTF.

This clonotype showed up just a few times. The chain is built from TRBV4-3 and TRBJ2-5; the match to TRBD1 covers 9 bases. The ends lost 5 bases at V and 5 bases at J; junction bases unmatched: 15. CDR1 is LGHNA, CDR2 YSLEER, per germline. The CDR3 runs to 17 residues. The CDR3 DNA follows: TGCGCCAGCAGCGCCGGGACAGGGACTTACGTGGGGGAGACCCAGTACTTC. Its protein product is CASSAGTGTYVGETQYF.

This clonotype was seen a few times. V is TRBV12-3 or TRBV12-4 and J is TRBJ1-2, with D perhaps TRBD1 (5 bases). Trimming took 7 bases from V and 7 from J, leaving 22 bases between them. This CDR3 spans 15 amino acids. The CDR3 DNA reads as TGTGCCAGCACCCTGGGTTTGAGGGGAACAGGTGGCTACACCTTC. This codes for CASTLGLRGTGGYTF.

This chain uses TRBV7-9 with TRBJ1-5, with 7 bases matching TRBD1. V was clipped by 5 bases and J by 2 bases; unmatched bases: 12. The CDR3 has 17 amino acids. Per germline, CDR1 SEHNR and CDR2 FQNEAQ (reference sequence). The CDR3 here is CASSQPKGAFGNQPQHF. CDR3 bases: TGTGCCAGCAGCCAACCGAAGGGGGCATTCGGCAATCAGCCCCAGCATTTT.

The V gene is TRBV11-1, the J gene TRBJ2-1; D may be TRBD2 (5 bases). This CDR3 is 15 amino acids long. Trimming cost V 3 bases and J 8 bases, with 17 bases left between them. Germline V gene sequence: CDR1 SGHAT, CDR2 FQDESV (reference sequence). DNA of the CDR3: TGTGCCAGCAGCTTCCAGCGGCTCCTCTATGATGAGCAGTTCTTC. Its protein is CASSFQRLLYDEQFF.

This clonotype was found a few times. This rearrangement joins TRBV7-9 to TRBJ2-1; D is unresolved. This CDR3 contains 15 residues. V was trimmed by 4 bases and J by 2 bases, leaving 12 bases between them. Germline V gene sequence: CDR1 SEHNR, CDR2 FQNEAQ (reference sequence). The CDR3: CASSSPKATYNEQFF. The CDR3 nucleotides are TGTGCCAGCAGCTCCCCCAAGGCTACCTACAATGAGCAGTTCTTC.

The sample holds a few counts of this clonotype. This sequence joins TRBV20-1 and TRBJ2-1; TRBD2 aligns across 9 bases. V was clipped by 0 bases and J by 6 bases; unmatched bases: 6. The CDR3 sequence is 15 residues long. Germline values: CDR1 DFQATT, CDR2 SNEGSKA (reference sequence). This chain's CDR3 is CSARDLRGGPNEQFF. CDR3 nucleotides: TGCAGTGCTAGAGATTTGCGGGGGGGACCCAATGAGCAGTTCTTC.

This clonotype turned up a few times. CDR3: CASSPGLEAETQYF. As DNA, the CDR3 is TGTGCCAGCAGCCCAGGACTAGAGGCAGAGACCCAGTACTTC. The J gene is TRBJ2-5, the V gene TRBV7-3; TRBD2 aligns across 7 bases. The CDR3 spans 14 residues. The trim removed 5 bases at V and 4 bases at J, leaving 7 bases unmatched. Per the germline V gene, CDR1 is SGHTA and CDR2 is FQGTGA.